Shown below are 23 T cell receptor beta chains from a single sample sequenced in a study of blood T cell repertoires in COVID-19. Assay: immunoSEQ multiplex PCR; the TCRdb copy retains only in-frame clones and omits some. This sample has 70,000 or so clones, with around 88% found just once. The sequencing sample was made of peripheral blood. The receptors shown here come from an elderly woman with acute or convalescent COVID-19.

The rearrangement uses TRBV6-5 and TRBJ1-5, with 9 bases aligning to TRBD1. Germline CDR1 and CDR2: MNHEY and SVGAGI. This CDR3 spans 16 amino acids. Trimming took 0 bases from V and 4 from J; bases not matched to a gene: 4. CDR3 loop: CASSYSGTGWNQPQHF. In nucleotides, the CDR3 is TGTGCCAGCAGTTACTCTGGGACAGGGTGGAATCAGCCCCAGCATTTT.

The genes are TRBV10-3 and TRBJ1-3; 8 bases map to TRBD1. J was trimmed by 4 bases and V by 6 bases; bases with no gene match: 5. Germline lookup yields CDR1 ENHRY and CDR2 SYGVKD. This CDR3 region has 14 residues. CDR3 region: CAIRSDREGNTIYF. CDR3 nucleotide sequence: TGTGCCATCAGGTCGGACAGGGAGGGAAACACCATATATTTT.

This clone was observed once. This sequence joins TRBV7-7 and TRBJ2-1; 8 nucleotides match TRBD2. CDR1 and CDR2 from the germline V gene are SSHAT and FNYEAQ (reference sequence). V shed 5 bases and J 3 bases; nucleotides not matched to a gene: 6. The CDR3 spans 15 residues. CDR3 residues: CASSLTSGLYNEQFF. DNA of the CDR3: TGTGCCAGCAGCCTCACTAGCGGACTCTACAATGAGCAGTTCTTC.

The chain is built from TRBV27 and TRBJ2-2; TRBD2 matches at 13 bases. The CDR3 is 16 residues long. In germline, CDR1 is MNHEY, CDR2 SMNVEV (reference sequence). Trimming took 4 bases from V and 8 from J; bases not matched to a gene: 7. The CDR3 nucleotides are TGTGCCAGCAGTTCCAGGACTAGCGGGAGTAATGGGGAGCTGTTTTTT. It encodes CASSSRTSGSNGELFF.

CDR3 sequence: CASTQRETYNEQFF. The CDR3 DNA reads TGTGCCAGCACTCAGCGGGAGACGTACAATGAGCAGTTCTTC. The V gene is TRBV6-5, the J gene TRBJ2-1, with TRBD2 matching 8 bases. Germline V gene data show CDR1 as MNHEY and CDR2 as SVGAGI. J was trimmed by 4 bases and V by 7 bases; bases with no gene match: 6. The CDR3 runs 14 residues.

J is TRBJ2-7 and V is TRBV10-2, with D maybe TRBD2 (6 bases). Trimming removed 6 bases from V and 3 bases from J, with 15 bases in between. The germline CDR1 and CDR2 sequences are WSHSY and SAAADI. This CDR3 has 14 residues. The CDR3 DNA is TGCGCCAGCAGGAGGAGGGGCTTGTTCTACGAGCAGTACTTC. Residues: CASRRRGLFYEQYF.

The chain combines TRBV6-5 with TRBJ1-6; possibly TRBD1 for D (6 bases). Trimming left V 9 bases short and J 7 bases short, with 13 bases between. This CDR3 contains 13 residues. Germline CDR1 is MNHEY and CDR2 is SVGAGI. The CDR3 loop reads CASRTVKNSPLHF. The CDR3 nucleotides are TGTGCCAGTCGGACAGTTAAGAATTCACCCCTCCACTTT.

Concerning this clone: One end of the junction fails to match germline, which may point to a read error. J is TRBJ1-1 and V is TRBV7-8; D unclear. Germline values: CDR1 SGHVS, CDR2 FQNEAQ. The CDR3 spans 12 residues. The CDR3 sequence is CASTLNPGEAFF. CDR3 sequence (DNA): TGTGCCAGCACCTTAAACCCGGGAGAAGCTTTCTTT.

This chain connects TRBV14 to TRBJ1-6, with a tentative D call TRBD1 (6 bases). The V end was cut by 3 bases, the J end by 8 bases, with 8 bases between. Per the germline V gene, CDR1 is SGHDN and CDR2 is FVKESK. The CDR3 contains 13 residues. CDR3 nucleotides: TGTGCCAGCAGCCACAGGGGAGATTCACCCCTCCACTTT. Residues: CASSHRGDSPLHF.

V is TRBV28 and J is TRBJ1-5; D is undetermined. CDR1 and CDR2 from the germline V gene are MDHEN and SYDVKM. Trimming removed 1 base from V and 8 bases from J, with 18 bases in between. The CDR3 sequence is 16 residues long. CDR3 nucleotide sequence: TGTGCCAGCAGTTTATTACCAAGGTCGCGGATTGAGCCCCAGCATTTT. This encodes CASSLLPRSRIEPQHF.

The V and J genes are TRBV3-1 (or the pseudogene TRBV3-2) and TRBJ2-1; D is ambiguous. The CDR3 sequence is 13 residues long. V was clipped by 4 bases and J by 9 bases, with 13 bases between them. Per germline, CDR1 LGHDT and CDR2 YNNKEL (reference sequence). The CDR3 coding sequence is TGTGCCAGCAGCCCCATCGCGCAGGCTGAGCAGTTCTTC. Protein: CASSPIAQAEQFF.

The CDR3 sequence is CAIRDGTANEKLFF. The CDR3 region has the DNA TGTGCCATCAGGGACGGGACAGCTAATGAAAAACTGTTTTTT. This chain joins TRBV10-3 and TRBJ1-4, with 7 bases identical to TRBD1. CDR3 length: 14 residues. After removal of 6 bases from V and 3 bases from J, the junction contained 4 bases not matched to a gene. The germline V gene has CDR1 ENHRY and CDR2 SYGVKD.

The CDR3 here is CASSPRTSVTGELFF. CDR3 coding DNA: TGTGCCAGCAGCCCCCGGACTAGCGTCACCGGGGAGCTGTTTTTT. This sequence joins TRBV11-3 and TRBJ2-2; 9 bases agree with TRBD2. The CDR3 consists of 15 residues. Trimming took 5 bases from V and 4 from J; bases not matched to a gene: 5. Germline V gene sequence: CDR1 SGHNT, CDR2 YENEEA.

The V gene is TRBV3-1 (or the pseudogene TRBV3-2), the J gene TRBJ2-5, with TRBD2 identical over 8 bases. Germline CDR1 is LGHDT and CDR2 is YNNKEL (reference sequence). This CDR3 region has 16 residues. Trimming removed 0 bases from V and 5 bases from J; junction bases left unmatched: 8. CDR3 DNA sequence: TGTGCCAGCAGCCAAGATCAGCTCGGGGGGGTGGAGACCCAGTACTTC. Translation gives CASSQDQLGGVETQYF.

The rearrangement links TRBV11-1 to TRBJ2-5, with 10 nucleotides matching TRBD1. The CDR3 loop spans 16 amino acids. J lost 2 bases, V lost 3 bases, and 6 bases had no gene match. The germline V gene encodes CDR1 SGHAT and CDR2 FQDESV (reference sequence). The DNA of the CDR3 is TGTGCCAGCAGCTTGCCGGGACAGGGGACACAAGAGACCCAGTACTTC. Encoded protein: CASSLPGQGTQETQYF.

The chain employs TRBV27 and TRBJ2-1; 13 bases are a match to TRBD2. CDR3 size: 16 residues. V lost 2 bases to trimming and J lost 8 bases; unmatched junction nucleotides: 6. Per the germline V gene, CDR1 is MNHEY and CDR2 is SMNVEV (reference sequence). The DNA for the CDR3 is TGTGCCAGCAGTTTAGCCGGGACTAGCGGGATTTATGAGCAGTTCTTC. It encodes CASSLAGTSGIYEQFF.

The chain uses TRBV27 and TRBJ2-2; the match to TRBD1 covers 7 bases. V was pared by 9 bases and J by 4 bases, with 8 bases of the junction left unmatched. The CDR3 consists of 14 residues. Germline-derived CDR1 and CDR2 are MNHEY and SMNVEV (reference sequence). The CDR3 spells CASQTGVPTGELFF. CDR3 DNA sequence: TGTGCCAGTCAAACAGGGGTCCCCACCGGGGAGCTGTTTTTT.

CDR3 sequence (DNA): TGTGCCAGCAGCCAAGAAGAAGCGACGAGCGTTTATGAGCAGTTCTTC. Amino acid sequence: CASSQEEATSVYEQFF. The chain couples TRBV4-2 to TRBJ2-1, with D unclear. V was cut by 0 bases and J by 8 bases, with 17 bases left in between. CDR3 length: 16 amino acids. Germline CDR1 reads LGHNA; CDR2 reads YNFKEQ.

The chain has TRBV10-1 and TRBJ2-1; D is possibly TRBD1 (6 bases). CDR1 and CDR2 (germline): WNHNN, SYGVQD (reference sequence). Trimming shortened V by 6 bases and J by 5 bases, and 11 bases separated the two germline ends. The CDR3 has 13 residues. This CDR3 is CASRSKGDNEQFF. The CDR3 coding sequence is TGCGCCAGCAGGAGTAAGGGGGACAATGAGCAGTTCTTC.

The genes are TRBV18 and TRBJ1-1, with 8 bases that match TRBD1. The CDR3 contains 16 residues. Per germline, CDR1 KGHSH and CDR2 LQKENI. V shed 6 bases, J shed 3 bases, and the junction held 12 bases outside the gene matches. CDR3 residues: CASSPPGGAYDTEAFF. CDR3 in DNA: TGTGCCAGCTCCCCGCCAGGGGGCGCTTATGACACTGAAGCTTTCTTT.

The J gene is TRBJ1-3, the V gene TRBV6-6; 8 bases map to TRBD1. Germline-derived CDR1 and CDR2 are MNHNY and SVGAGI (reference sequence). The CDR3 loop spans 14 amino acids. Trimming cost V 5 bases and J 2 bases; bases outside gene matches: 2. DNA of the CDR3: TGTGCCAGCAGTCAGGACAGGGCTGGAAACACCATATATTTT. The encoded protein is CASSQDRAGNTIYF.

This rearrangement joins TRBV7-2 to TRBJ1-3, with no clear D. Per the germline V gene, CDR1 is SGHTA and CDR2 is FQGNSA. Trimming left V 3 bases short and J 1 base short, with 10 bases between. The length of the CDR3 is 15 residues. DNA for the CDR3: TGTGCCAGCAGCTTCGGTTCCGGGTCTGGAAACACCATATATTTT. Translated, it gives CASSFGSGSGNTIYF.

Turning to this clone: The same CDR3 also results from other DNA sequences found in this sample. The chain is built from TRBV30 and TRBJ2-2; TRBD2 agrees at 7 bases. The CDR3 sequence is 14 residues long. The germline CDR1 and CDR2 sequences are GTSNPN and SVGIG (reference sequence). Trimming cost V 0 bases and J 4 bases; bases outside gene matches: 2. DNA for the CDR3: TGTGCCTGGAGTGTCCTAGCGGCCACCGGGGAGCTGTTTTTT. Its translation: CAWSVLAATGELFF.